This record looks at one T cell receptor beta chain sequence and its context. As yet, its antigen is unknown. Universal primer sites and UMIs were introduced during 5'RACE template-switching synthesis of TCR cDNA. TCRdb called the 5' RACE reads again in MiXCR, with one record for every CDR3 protein. The sample consists of about 320,000 distinct CDR3 sequences, 3.5% to 4.5% of them appearing once. This entry is derived from a study of T cells after yellow fever vaccination. Study-wide background: SMART-Seq v4 Ultra Low Input prepared the low-cell-number fractions. Study results and limitations: Re-detected after boosting: most primary clones, 96% of CD4 and under 90% of CD8. Contaminating bulk clonotypes could be abundant in FACS-sorted repertoires.

CDR1 and CDR2 from the germline V gene are LGHNA and YNFKEQ. The ends were cut back, 0 bases at V and 2 bases at J, with 6 bases in the middle. The CDR3 spans 14 residues. V is TRBV4-2 and J is TRBJ2-3, with D hard to call. The sequencing used PBMCs, collected 15 days after the yellow fever booster vaccination. The sequence derives from a man aged 18 to 29 who received the YFV17D yellow fever vaccine. The CDR3 spells CASSQDLDTDTQYF. The CDR3 DNA is TGTGCCAGCAGCCAAGACCTAGACACAGATACGCAGTATTTT.